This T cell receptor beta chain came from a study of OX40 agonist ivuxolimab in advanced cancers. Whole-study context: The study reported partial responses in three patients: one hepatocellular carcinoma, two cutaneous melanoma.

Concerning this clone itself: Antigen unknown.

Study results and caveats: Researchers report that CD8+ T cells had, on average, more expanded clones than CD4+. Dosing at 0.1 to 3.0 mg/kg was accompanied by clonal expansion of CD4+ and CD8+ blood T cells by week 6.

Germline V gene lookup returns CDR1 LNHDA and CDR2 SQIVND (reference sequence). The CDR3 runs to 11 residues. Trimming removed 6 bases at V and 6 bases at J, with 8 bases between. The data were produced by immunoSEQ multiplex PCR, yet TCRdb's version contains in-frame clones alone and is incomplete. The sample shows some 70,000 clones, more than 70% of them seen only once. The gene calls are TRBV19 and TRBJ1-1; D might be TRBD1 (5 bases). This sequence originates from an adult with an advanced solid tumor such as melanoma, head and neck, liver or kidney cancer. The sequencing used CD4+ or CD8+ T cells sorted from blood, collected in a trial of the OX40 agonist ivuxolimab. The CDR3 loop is CASSREPEAFF. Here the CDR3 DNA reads TGTGCCAGTAGCAGGGAGCCTGAAGCTTTCTTT.